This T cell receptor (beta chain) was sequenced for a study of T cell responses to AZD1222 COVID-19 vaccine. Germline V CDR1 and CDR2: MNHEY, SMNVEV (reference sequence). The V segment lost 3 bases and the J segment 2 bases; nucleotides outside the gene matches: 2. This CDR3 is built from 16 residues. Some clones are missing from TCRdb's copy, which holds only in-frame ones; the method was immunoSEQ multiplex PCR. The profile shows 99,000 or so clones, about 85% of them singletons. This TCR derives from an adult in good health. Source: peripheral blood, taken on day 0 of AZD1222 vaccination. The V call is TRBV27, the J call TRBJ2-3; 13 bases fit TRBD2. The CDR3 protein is CASSLTSGGNTDTQYF. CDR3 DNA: TGTGCCAGCAGTTTGACTAGCGGGGGGAACACAGATACGCAGTATTTT.